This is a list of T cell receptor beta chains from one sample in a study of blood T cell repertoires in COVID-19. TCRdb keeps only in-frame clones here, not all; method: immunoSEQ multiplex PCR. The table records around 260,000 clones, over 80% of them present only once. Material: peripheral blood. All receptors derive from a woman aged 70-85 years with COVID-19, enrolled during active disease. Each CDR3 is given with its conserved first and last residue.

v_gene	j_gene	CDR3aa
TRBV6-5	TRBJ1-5	CASSRKSDRDQPQHF
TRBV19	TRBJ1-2	CASSDRRGYGYTF
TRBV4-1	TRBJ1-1	CASSQDRNRVDTEAFF
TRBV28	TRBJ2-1	CASSFGSGRSSYNEQFF
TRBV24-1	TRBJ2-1	CAIRGGVVEQFF
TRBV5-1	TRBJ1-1	CASSSKNGQRNTEAFF
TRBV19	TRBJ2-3	CASRPSRSSTDTQYF
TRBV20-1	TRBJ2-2	CSATQRGELFF
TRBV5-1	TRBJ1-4	CASSAGGEIEKLFF
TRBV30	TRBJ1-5	CAWSVTGDQPQHF
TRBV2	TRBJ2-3	CASSVRAGGTTDTQYF
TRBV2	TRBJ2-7	CASLTGFTYEQYF
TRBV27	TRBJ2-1	CASSYSGRAYNEQFF
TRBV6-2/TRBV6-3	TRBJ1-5	CASSYQAQPQHF
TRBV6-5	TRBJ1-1	CAGAPSQGASTEAFF
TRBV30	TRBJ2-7	CAWSGLAREQYF
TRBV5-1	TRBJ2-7	CASSFGGSYEQYF
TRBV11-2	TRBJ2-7	CASRPTGTSSEQYF
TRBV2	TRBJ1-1	CASSESPRNTEAFF
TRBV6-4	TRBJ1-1	CASSRTANTEAFF
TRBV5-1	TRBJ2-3	CASSLPGPTDTQYF
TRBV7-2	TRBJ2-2	CASSLGAAGYNGELFF
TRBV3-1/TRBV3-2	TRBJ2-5	CASSQFSGEGETQYF
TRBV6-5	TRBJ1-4	CASSRTGGNEKLFF
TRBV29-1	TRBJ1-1	CSVRGQGDTEAFF
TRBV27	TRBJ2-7	CASSLKLPGQGFYEQYF
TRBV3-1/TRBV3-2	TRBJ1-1	CASSPPIGVNTEAFF
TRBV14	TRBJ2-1	CASSQDLLAGYNEQFF
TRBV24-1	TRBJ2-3	CATSDGTGARTDTQYF
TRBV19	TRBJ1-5	CASSIPPTGVGQPQHF
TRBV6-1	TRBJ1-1	CASSEILRGTVNTEAFF
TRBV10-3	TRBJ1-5	CAISEETGPSQPQHF
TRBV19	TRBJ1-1	CASRDRTEAFF
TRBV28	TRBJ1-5	CASSFLTAGARQPQHF
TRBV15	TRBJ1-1	CATSRDGGGYTEAFF
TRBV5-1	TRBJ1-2	CASSYQSTGDGYTF
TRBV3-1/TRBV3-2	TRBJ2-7	CASSETARGEQYF
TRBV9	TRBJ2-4	CASSAGLAAKNIQYF
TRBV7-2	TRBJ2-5	CASSVGLAGGETQYF
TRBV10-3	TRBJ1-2	CAISEQGVDYGYTF
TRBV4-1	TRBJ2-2	CASSQDGQGIGELFF
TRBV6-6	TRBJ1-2	CASKPPGEVYGYTF
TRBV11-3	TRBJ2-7	CASSLANEQYF
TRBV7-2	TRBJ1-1	CASALGGNTEAFF
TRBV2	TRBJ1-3	CASSDSGGDVTIYF
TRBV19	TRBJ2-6	CASSIGGARVAGANVLTF
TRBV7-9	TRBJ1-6	CASSLDGGGNSPLHF
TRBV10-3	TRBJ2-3	CAISESMGLAGSTDTQYF
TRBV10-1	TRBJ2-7	CASRGGGPCEQYF
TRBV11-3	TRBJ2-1	CASSISGDNEQFF
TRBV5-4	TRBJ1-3	CASSRGQGTISGNTIYF
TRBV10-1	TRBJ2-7	CVVRAPGLAGKRAYEQYF
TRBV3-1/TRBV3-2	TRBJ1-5	CASSQAGRVSSNQPQHF
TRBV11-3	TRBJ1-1	CASSEGGWNTEAFF
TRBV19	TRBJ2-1	CASSIGSGSHNEQFF
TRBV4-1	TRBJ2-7	CASSHDGTVYEQYF
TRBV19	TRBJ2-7	CASSTPGNSYEQYF
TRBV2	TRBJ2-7	CASRRDIVYEQYF
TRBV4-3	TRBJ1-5	CASSLSLGQPQHF